The 26 T cell receptor beta chains in this list originate from one sample, sequenced in a study of read filtering for tumor transcriptome and immune sequencing. Molecular barcoded adaptors covering alpha/delta and beta/gamma chains were used on around 370 ng RNA. TCRdb re-called the reads through MiXCR, storing one row per CDR3 protein. The sample includes tens of thousands of distinct CDR3 sequences, about an eighth seen only once; the top ten take more than 30%. Sequences were obtained from a population of CD138-negative cells sorted from bone marrow. These receptors originate from a donor at least 40 years old with multiple myeloma.

This clonotype came up many times. The chain combines TRBV29-1 with TRBJ1-5; tentatively, D is TRBD1 (5 bases). CDR1 SQVTM and CDR2 ANQGSEA come from the germline V gene. There are 13 residues in the CDR3. V dropped 4 bases and J dropped 7 bases, with 14 bases sitting between them. CDR3 amino acids: CSVVSGETQPQHF. The CDR3 nucleotides are TGCAGCGTTGTTTCGGGGGAGACACAGCCCCAGCATTTT.

This clonotype showed up many times. The CDR3: CASSFGGGGGGTLHEQYF. CDR3 nucleotides: TGTGCCAGCAGTTTTGGGGGGGGAGGCGGGGGTACATTACACGAGCAGTACTTC. The chain links TRBV27 to TRBJ2-7, with 7 positions matching TRBD2. With V trimmed by 3 bases and J by 5 bases, 19 bases remained unmatched. CDR1 is MNHEY and CDR2 is SMNVEV in the germline V gene (reference sequence). CDR3 length: 18 amino acids.

This clonotype has a count of ten or more. The chain carries TRBV6-6 and TRBJ2-7, with D maybe TRBD1 (5 bases). Trimming removed 7 bases at V and 6 bases at J, with 16 bases between. The CDR3 is 13 amino acids. From germline, CDR1 is MNHNY and CDR2 SVGAGI (reference sequence). The CDR3 protein is CASTGPHGAEQYF. The DNA of the CDR3 is TGTGCCAGCACCGGGCCTCATGGGGCCGAGCAGTACTTC.

This clonotype has ten or more counts. The chain joins TRBV11-3 to TRBJ2-1; 8 bases map to TRBD2. Germline V gives CDR1 SGHNT, CDR2 YENEEA. This CDR3 comprises 15 residues. Germline trimming cut 1 base from V and 4 bases from J; bases unmatched to any gene: 3. The CDR3 DNA follows: TGTGCCAGCAGCTTAGGCGCTAGCGGGTACAATGAGCAGTTCTTC. Translated, it gives CASSLGASGYNEQFF.

This clonotype was seen repeatedly, ten times or more. The chain has TRBV5-1 and TRBJ1-1, with D unclear. Deletions cut 1 base from V and 3 bases from J, with 10 bases between. The germline V gene has CDR1 SGHRS and CDR2 YFSETQ. The CDR3 has 14 residues. CDR3 coding DNA: TGCGCCAGCAGCTTGCTCTTGGAGGACACTGAAGCTTTCTTT. Translated, it gives CASSLLLEDTEAFF.

This clonotype was seen repeatedly, ten times or more. This chain links TRBV11-3 with TRBJ2-7, with D tentatively TRBD1 (6 bases). V was shortened by 0 bases and J by 1 base, with 7 bases between the two germline ends. Germline V gene lookup returns CDR1 SGHNT and CDR2 YENEEA. The CDR3 totals 14 residues. The CDR3 reads CASSLEGQSYEQYF. In DNA form, the CDR3 reads TGTGCCAGCAGCTTAGAAGGACAGTCCTACGAGCAGTACTTC.

This clonotype showed up just a few times. This chain joins TRBV20-1 and TRBJ2-5; 7 positions match TRBD1. The V gene end was trimmed by 0 bases and the J gene end by 5 bases; junction bases not matched to a gene: 12. Germline-derived CDR1 and CDR2 are DFQATT and SNEGSKA (reference sequence). The CDR3 has 16 amino acids. CDR3 DNA: TGCAGTGCTAGAGAATCTGGGGACAGTGAGTTCGAGACCCAGTACTTC. Translated: CSARESGDSEFETQYF.

Ten or more counts support this clonotype. V and J are TRBV20-1 and TRBJ2-7; D might be TRBD1 (5 bases). This CDR3 has 15 amino acids. Germline lookup yields CDR1 DFQATT and CDR2 SNEGSKA (reference sequence). Trimming cost V 5 bases and J 5 bases, with 22 bases left between them. The CDR3 DNA reads as TGCAGTGCTGGGATAGCCGGGCCAAGGGGTAACGAGCAGTACTTC. Translating it yields CSAGIAGPRGNEQYF.

The V call is TRBV3-1, the J call TRBJ2-7, with D hard to call. Germline-derived CDR1 and CDR2 are LGHDT and YNNKEL (reference sequence). The V end lost 4 bases, the J end lost 0 bases, and 13 bases lay between the germline ends. This CDR3 spans 15 amino acids. CDR3 loop: CASSRTMSHSYEQYF. DNA of the CDR3: TGTGCCAGCAGCCGCACAATGAGCCACTCCTACGAGCAGTACTTC.

In its sample, this clonotype was seen many times. This chain connects TRBV20-1 to TRBJ1-1; a possible D gene is TRBD1 (6 bases). Germline V gene lookup returns CDR1 DFQATT and CDR2 SNEGSKA (reference sequence). The CDR3 length is 15 residues. Between the trimmed V and J ends, which lost 6 bases and 1 base, there was a span of 18 bases. CDR3 DNA: TGCAGTGCCGCACGGGACACAGGATGGAACACTGAAGCTTTCTTT. This translates into CSAARDTGWNTEAFF.

The sample holds many counts of this clonotype. The rearrangement joins TRBV20-1 to TRBJ1-1; D ambiguous. This CDR3 comprises 15 residues. Germline V gene sequence: CDR1 DFQATT, CDR2 SNEGSKA (reference sequence). V lost 7 bases and J 0 bases, leaving 18 bases between the germline ends. CDR3 residues: CSVEAGIWMNTEAFF. CDR3 DNA sequence: TGCAGTGTTGAGGCAGGAATTTGGATGAACACTGAAGCTTTCTTT.

This clonotype was counted ten times or more. This chain uses TRBV6-6 with TRBJ2-7; tentative D call: TRBD2 (6 bases). V was shortened by 6 bases and J by 5 bases, with 20 bases between the two germline ends. Germline lookup yields CDR1 MNHNY and CDR2 SVGAGI (reference sequence). The CDR3 length is 15 residues. CDR3 coding DNA: TGTGCCAGCAGCGGAAGGGGCGTGGGGGGAGACGAGCAGTACTTC. Amino acids: CASSGRGVGGDEQYF.

This clonotype was recorded at least ten times. The chain has TRBV11-2 and TRBJ2-3; D is uncertain. This CDR3 spans 14 amino acids. CDR1 is SGHAT and CDR2 is FQNNGV in the germline V gene. Trimming took 0 bases from V and 8 from J, leaving 12 bases between them. CDR3 in amino acids: CASSLDQGRATQYF. The CDR3 DNA reads TGTGCCAGCAGCTTAGATCAAGGACGTGCTACGCAGTATTTT.

In its sample, this clonotype was seen many times. The genes are TRBV28 and TRBJ2-2; 9 nucleotides line up with TRBD2. Trimming took 6 bases from V and 0 from J; bases not matched to a gene: 5. The length of the CDR3 is 16 residues. Germline V gene data show CDR1 as MDHEN and CDR2 as SYDVKM. The CDR3 coding sequence is TGTGCCAGCAGCTCCGGCGGGGGGGCGAACACCGGGGAGCTGTTTTTT. Translation: CASSSGGGANTGELFF. The entire variable domain, with the rest obtained from reference TRBV28 and TRBJ2-2, is as follows: DVKVTQSSRYLVKRTGEKVFLECVQDMDHENMFWYRQDPGLGLRLIYFSYDVKMKEKGDIPEGYSVSREKKERFSLILESASTNQTSMYLCASSSGGGANTGELFFGEGSRLTVL.

This clonotype occurred many times. The V call is TRBV20-1, the J call TRBJ1-5; D call uncertain. The germline V and J ends were trimmed by 6 bases and 9 bases, with 15 bases remaining between them. Germline V gene data show CDR1 as DFQATT and CDR2 as SNEGSKA (reference sequence). The CDR3 runs 12 residues. For the CDR3, the DNA is TGCAGTGCCCTTAGTATGGTCACGCCCCAGCATTTT. It encodes CSALSMVTPQHF.

This clonotype occurred many times. The chain combines TRBV28 with TRBJ1-5, with TRBD1 matching 8 bases. Germline V gene sequence: CDR1 MDHEN, CDR2 SYDVKM. Trimming at V came to 2 bases and at J to 5 bases, leaving 5 bases not matched to a gene. This CDR3 contains 15 residues. CDR3 nucleotide sequence: TGTGCCAGCAGTTTACCTGCAGGGGGCTATCAGCCCCAGCATTTT. Amino acids: CASSLPAGGYQPQHF.

This clonotype appeared many times. The chain combines TRBV20-1 with TRBJ1-5; D ambiguous. CDR3 size: 13 residues. V dropped 3 bases and J dropped 6 bases, with 12 bases sitting between them. Germline V gives CDR1 DFQATT, CDR2 SNEGSKA (reference sequence). The CDR3 region has the DNA TGCAGTGCTAGTAGTGTCCCGGGTCAGCCCCAGCATTTT. It codes for CSASSVPGQPQHF.

This clonotype was picked up many times. The chain combines TRBV2 with TRBJ1-2; D is perhaps TRBD1 (6 bases). This CDR3 is 10 amino acids long. V was clipped by 7 bases and J by 7 bases, with 7 bases between them. Germline V gene lookup returns CDR1 SNHLY and CDR2 FYNNEI. This CDR3 is CASKDSGYTF. In nucleotides, the CDR3 is TGTGCCAGCAAGGACAGTGGCTACACCTTC.

To note about this clonotype: A read error may produce the germline difference seen at one junction end. This sequence joins TRBV5-1 and TRBJ2-2; D is ambiguous. Germline CDR1 reads SGHRS; CDR2 reads YFSETQ. The length of the CDR3 is 16 residues. The CDR3 sequence: CPSSDPGLAYTGELFF. The CDR3, as DNA: TGCCCCAGCAGCGACCCGGGCCTCGCCTACACCGGGGAGCTGTTTTTT.

This clonotype was seen repeatedly, ten times or more. V is TRBV5-8 and J is TRBJ2-6; D gene ambiguous. The CDR3 extends over 15 amino acids. Germline V gene data show CDR1 as SGHTS and CDR2 as YDEGEE. The V end lost 5 bases, the J end lost 0 bases, and 9 bases lay between the germline ends. CDR3 protein: CASRLRVSGANVLTF. In DNA form, the CDR3 reads TGTGCCAGCAGGTTACGGGTCTCTGGGGCCAACGTCCTGACTTTC.

There are many counts of this clonotype. V usage is TRBV30 and J usage is TRBJ2-1, with D perhaps matching TRBD2 (5 bases). The germline CDR1 and CDR2 sequences are GTSNPN and SVGIG (reference sequence). V lost 2 bases to trimming and J lost 11 bases, with 10 bases between them. The CDR3 length is 11 residues. CDR3 amino acids: CAWSMSGKQFF. CDR3 coding DNA: TGTGCCTGGAGTATGTCGGGGAAGCAGTTCTTC. The full variable domain, with the rest looked up from reference TRBV30 and TRBJ2-1, is SQTIHQWPATLVQPVGSPLSLECTVEGTSNPNLYWYRQAAGRGLQLLFYSVGIGQISSEVPQNLSASRPQDRQFILSSKKLLLSDSGFYLCAWSMSGKQFFGPGTRLTVL.

The chain links TRBV11-3 to TRBJ2-7, with D hard to call. The V end was cut by 5 bases, the J end by 6 bases, with 14 bases between. Germline loops: CDR1 SGHNT, CDR2 YENEEA. The CDR3 is made up of 13 amino acids. CDR3 protein: CASSPDGYGEQYF. In nucleotides, the CDR3 is TGTGCCAGCAGCCCGGACGGTTACGGCGAGCAGTACTTC.

Remarks on this clonotype: With a much larger clone just one base away, this may be a read error. The V and J genes are TRBV6-2 or TRBV6-3 and TRBJ2-2, with 7 nucleotides matching TRBD1. The germline V gene encodes CDR1 MNHEY and CDR2 SVGEGT. The CDR3 runs 13 residues. The CDR3: CAGSKGATGEPFF. CDR3 bases: TGTGCCGGATCCAAGGGGGCCACCGGGGAGCCGTTTTTT.

There are many counts of this clonotype. The CDR3, as DNA: TGTGCCAGCAGCTTATCCCCTAGCGGATACAATGAGCAGTTCTTC. Its translation: CASSLSPSGYNEQFF. This rearrangement joins TRBV11-2 to TRBJ2-1, with TRBD2 identical over 7 bases. The V segment lost 2 bases and the J segment 4 bases; nucleotides outside the gene matches: 5. Germline V gene data show CDR1 as SGHAT and CDR2 as FQNNGV. The CDR3 consists of 15 residues.

The chain recombines TRBV7-2 with TRBJ2-1, with D possibly being TRBD2 (6 bases). The germline CDR1 and CDR2 sequences are SGHTA and FQGNSA. Deletions cut 5 bases from V and 5 bases from J, with 22 bases between. The CDR3 is made up of 17 amino acids. CDR3 sequence reads: CASSPPPGVRQDNEQFF. The CDR3, as DNA: TGTGCCAGCAGCCCACCCCCGGGGGTAAGACAAGACAATGAGCAGTTCTTC.

This clonotype came up many times. This chain joins TRBV19 and TRBJ2-5, with D maybe TRBD2 (5 bases). The germline V gene encodes CDR1 LNHDA and CDR2 SQIVND (reference sequence). Trimming took off 1 base at V and 6 bases at J, with 12 bases between the two ends. The CDR3 has 14 amino acids. As DNA, the CDR3 is TGTGCCAGTAGTATAGGTGAAGGGAGAAAGACCCAGTACTTC. This gives the protein CASSIGEGRKTQYF.